This entry concerns a single T cell receptor (beta chain). The data stem from a study of blood T cell repertoires in COVID-19. Study-level information: COVID-19 samples, acute and convalescent, were from the United States, Italy and Spain.

Self-reported history from a screening survey and questionnaire set each donor's cohort. After removal of 7 bases from V and 3 bases from J, the junction contained 4 bases not matched to a gene. CDR3 length: 13 residues. In the original analysis: Reference gene primer amplification in the assay estimated nucleated cell counts. Profiled with immunoSEQ multiplex PCR; TCRdb holds only in-frame clones, not every one. For V, J and clone size, that table is used; D and trimming come from the DNA. The sample lists a few hundred thousand clones; roughly 80% were seen once. The source is a man in his forties or fifties who had been exposed to COVID-19. Sequenced material: PBMCs or T cells enriched from blood (not recorded which). This chain uses TRBV12-3 or TRBV12-4 with TRBJ1-1, with TRBD1 identical over 8 bases. The chain's CDR3 is CASIGQGYTEAFF. The DNA for the CDR3 is TGTGCCAGCATCGGACAGGGTTACACTGAAGCTTTCTTT.